This T cell receptor beta chain was identified during a study of T-cell reconstitution after alpha-beta-depleted transplantation in children. Unmatched junction bases numbered 5, after V lost 0 bases and J lost 6 bases. Per germline, CDR1 SGHRS and CDR2 YFSETQ. This CDR3 has 14 amino acids. Whole-study findings and limits: From surviving recipient T cells and thymic progenitors came the high day-60 TCRbeta diversity observed in some patients. Diversity and T-cell counts at one year after transplant derived mostly from new T cells.

Preparation of the TCRbeta library was carried out with unique molecular identifiers. From the PCR reads, TCRdb called clonotypes with MiXCR, one entry per CDR3 protein. Seen here are approximately 110,000 distinct CDR3 sequences, about 21% observed once, and the top ten hold about 10%. This clonotype appeared many times. Its antigen remains unknown. This specimen consisted of PBMCs, mostly from graft donor cells, obtained 180 days after TCRalphabeta/CD19-depleted stem cell transplant. This receptor was obtained from a male patient aged 2-15 years who had a stem cell transplant for chronic granulomatous disease, so the T cells may come from the graft donor. The chain employs TRBV5-1 and TRBJ1-2; TRBD1 agrees at 7 bases. CDR3 in amino acids: CASSLGQGDDGYTF. In DNA form, the CDR3 reads TGCGCCAGCAGCTTGGGACAGGGAGATGATGGCTACACCTTC.